Below, one TCR beta chain is given with its context. An end of the junction differs from the germline gene, which may be a read error. Per the germline V gene, CDR1 is LNHDA and CDR2 is SQIVND (reference sequence). The CDR3 is 16 residues long. In the source study's methods: Reference gene primers were amplified, and this amplification served to estimate nucleated cell counts. Clones were read by immunoSEQ multiplex PCR, and TCRdb kept only the in-frame ones, dropping some. That table supplies the V and J calls and clone size; D and trimming were determined from the DNA. The sample lists some 200,000 clones, 85% to 90% occurring once. The data derive from a study of blood T cell repertoires in COVID-19. Overall study: Whether acute or convalescent, the COVID-19 samples came from the United States, Italy and Spain. T cells, B-cell-depleted T cells, or PBMCs supplied cDNA or gDNA.

The source of this sequence is a man aged 45-65 years with acute or convalescent COVID-19. Sample: peripheral blood. The V and J genes are TRBV19 and TRBJ2-2, with TRBD1 matching over 9 bases. The CDR3 nucleotides are TGTGCCAGTAGTAGGGCCGGGACAGGGAACGCCGGGGAGCTGTTTTTT. Its translation is CASSRAGTGNAGELFF.